Listed below are T cell receptor beta chains from one sample, sequenced in a study of blood T cells in healthy people across ages. TCRdb reanalysed the 5' RACE reads using MiXCR and keeps one entry per CDR3 protein. In the table there are fewer than 800,000 distinct CDR3 sequences, 32% of which are singletons. The specimen was blood. The receptors were sampled from a woman at least 80 years old in good health. Both conserved end residues are part of each CDR3. Each record gives: J gene, D gene, clone size, V gene, CDR3 protein, CDR3 DNA. A D gene is named only where the DNA matches it firmly. A row's size may be missing; if present it is once, few, many or a size class.

TRBJ1-4 - many TRBV30 CAWSPMGDLGEKLFF TGTGCCTGGTCCCCTATGGGTGACCTTGGGGAAAAACTGTTTTTT
TRBJ2-7 - - TRBV20-1 CNAREDTYSYEQYF TGCAATGCTAGGGAGGATACCTACTCCTACGAGCAGTACTTC
TRBJ2-1 - - TRBV28 CASTMVTINEQFF TGTGCCAGCACCATGGTGACCATCAATGAGCAGTTCTTC
TRBJ1-2 TRBD1 - TRBV5-1 CASSRHGTDNYGYTF TGCGCCAGCAGCAGACACGGGACAGATAACTATGGCTACACCTTC
TRBJ2-1 TRBD2 many TRBV30 CAWSFGGEYNEQFF TGTGCCTGGAGTTTTGGGGGGGAGTACAATGAGCAGTTCTTC
TRBJ2-3 TRBD2 many TRBV3-1 CASSTGLAAVDTQYF TGTGCCAGCAGCACGGGACTAGCGGCCGTAGATACGCAGTATTTT
TRBJ2-3 - many TRBV5-1 CASSLRSGSDTQYF TGCGCCAGCAGCTTGCGATCAGGGTCAGATACGCAGTATTTT
TRBJ2-6 TRBD1 - TRBV5-1 CASSPGGSGTNVLTF TGCGCCAGCAGCCCAGGGGGCTCTGGGACCAACGTCCTGACTTTC
TRBJ1-4 TRBD1 many TRBV4-2 CASSRDRVEEKLFF TGTGCCAGCAGCCGGGACAGGGTTGAAGAAAAACTGTTTTTT
TRBJ1-2 - few TRBV2 CASSQEARGGYTF TGTGCCAGCTCCCAGGAAGCCCGGGGGGGCTACACCTTC
TRBJ2-1 TRBD1 many TRBV7-8 CASSRERDRERGEQFF TGTGCCAGCAGCCGGGAACGGGACAGGGAAAGGGGTGAGCAGTTCTTC
TRBJ1-2 - - TRBV18 CASSPEGRNYGYTF TGTGCCAGCTCACCCGAGGGGAGGAACTATGGCTACACCTTC
TRBJ2-5 - - TRBV12-3/TRBV12-4 CASSLALRRWEIRETQYF TGTGCCAGCAGTTTAGCGTTGCGCCGCTGGGAAATTCGGGAGACCCAGTACTTC
TRBJ1-5 - few TRBV20-1 CSARATVPREPQHF TGCAGTGCTAGAGCGACAGTTCCGAGGGAGCCCCAGCATTTT
TRBJ2-4 TRBD1 many TRBV29-1 CSGSAGTGDKNIQYF TGCAGCGGAAGCGCCGGGACAGGAGACAAAAACATTCAGTACTTC
TRBJ2-7 TRBD2 - TRBV20-1 CSARKLAGKSYEQYF TGCAGTGCTAGGAAACTAGCGGGGAAGTCCTACGAGCAGTACTTC
TRBJ2-7 TRBD2 many TRBV24-1 CATIYMGGDEQYF TGTGCCACCATCTATATGGGAGGGGACGAGCAGTACTTC
TRBJ2-7 - - TRBV5-1 CASSLVGGGSYGQYF TGCGCCAGCAGCTTGGTAGGCGGGGGCTCCTACGGGCAGTACTTC